The 9 T cell receptor beta chains presented below share a single source sample, sequenced in a study of immune cell composition in non-small cell lung cancer. Repertoires were generated with immunoSEQ multiplex PCR, while TCRdb's copy carries only in-frame clones and drops some. The sample has approximately 2,200 clones; roughly 69% are singletons. Normal lung sampling was at least 3 cm from the tumour, as distant as possible. The sequenced sample consisted of non-adjacent lung tissue. Receptor source: a human donor with non-small cell lung cancer.

The rearrangement uses TRBV28 and TRBJ2-5, with D possibly being TRBD1 (5 bases). Trimming shortened V by 11 bases and J by 1 base, and 14 bases separated the two germline ends. The length of the CDR3 is 13 residues. Looked up from germline, CDR1 is MDHEN and CDR2 is SYDVKM. This CDR3 is CAAVGQLQETQYF. Here the CDR3 DNA reads TGTGCCGCGGTGGGGCAGCTCCAAGAGACCCAGTACTTC.

The rearrangement links TRBV4-1 to TRBJ1-1, with a weak D call TRBD1 (6 bases). Looked up from germline, CDR1 is MGHRA and CDR2 is YSYEKL. The ends were cut back, 3 bases at V and 4 bases at J, with 9 bases in the middle. The CDR3 consists of 13 residues. Here the CDR3 DNA reads TGCGCCAGCAGCCAGGGGGCTGGCACTGAAGCTTTCTTT. Amino acids: CASSQGAGTEAFF.

This clone has only a few counts. This rearrangement joins TRBV7-2 to TRBJ1-2, with a weak D call TRBD1 (5 bases). Germline assignment: CDR1 SGHTA and CDR2 FQGNSA. The CDR3 runs to 15 residues. The V end lost 1 base, the J end lost 3 bases, and 12 bases lay between the germline ends. The DNA for the CDR3 is TGTGCCAGCAGCTTAGTCCCCGACAGCTACTATGGCTACACCTTC. Amino acids: CASSLVPDSYYGYTF.

The chain has TRBV28 and TRBJ1-3; D unresolved. The length of the CDR3 is 16 residues. The germline gives CDR1 MDHEN, CDR2 SYDVKM. The V end was cut by 1 base, the J end by 3 bases, with 13 bases between. The CDR3 region has the DNA TGTGCCAGCAGTTTATCGTTCCTCTCTTATGGAAACACCATATATTTT. Amino acids: CASSLSFLSYGNTIYF. The full variable domain, with the rest looked up from reference TRBV28 and TRBJ1-3, is DVKVTQSSRYLVKRTGEKVFLECVQDMDHENMFWYRQDPGLGLRLIYFSYDVKMKEKGDIPEGYSVSREKKERFSLILESASTNQTSMYLCASSLSFLSYGNTIYFGEGSWLTVV.

About this clone: The sample has other DNA sequences that encode this CDR3 too. V usage is TRBV27 and J usage is TRBJ2-3; 8 nucleotides line up with TRBD1. V gave up 4 bases and J gave up 1 base; unmatched junction bases: 1. The CDR3 covers 14 residues. Germline V lookup: CDR1 MNHEY, CDR2 SMNVEV (reference sequence). CDR3 bases: TGTGCCAGCAGTTCAGGGGGCGGCACAGATACGCAGTATTTT. Translated: CASSSGGGTDTQYF.

The chain joins TRBV6-1 to TRBJ2-3, with D possibly matching TRBD2 (5 bases). Trimming removed 4 bases from V and 10 bases from J, with 15 bases in between. The CDR3 extends over 13 amino acids. In germline, CDR1 is MNHNS, CDR2 SASEGT. This CDR3 reads CASSVAIRGAQYF. The CDR3 DNA follows: TGTGCCAGCAGTGTAGCCATCCGGGGTGCGCAGTATTTT.

The rearrangement joins TRBV5-6 to TRBJ2-3; 10 bases align to TRBD1. The CDR3 totals 16 residues. V shed 3 bases, J shed 5 bases, and the junction held 9 bases outside the gene matches. CDR1 is SGHDT, CDR2 YYEEEE, per germline. The CDR3 spells CASSSTDRGKQDTQYF. The CDR3 region has the DNA TGTGCCAGCAGCTCCACGGACAGGGGGAAGCAAGATACGCAGTATTTT.

The chain joins TRBV7-7 to TRBJ2-2; no clear D. The CDR3 has 15 residues. Trimming took 2 bases from V and 2 from J, leaving 9 bases between them. Looked up from germline, CDR1 is SSHAT and CDR2 is FNYEAQ (reference sequence). CDR3 sequence reads: CASSLTPGNTGELFF. In DNA form, the CDR3 reads TGTGCCAGCAGCTTAACGCCAGGAAACACCGGGGAGCTGTTTTTT.

This chain joins TRBV2 and TRBJ2-5; weak D call: TRBD2 (6 bases). Germline V gives CDR1 SNHLY, CDR2 FYNNEI. CDR3 size: 13 residues. V was trimmed by 7 bases and J by 0 bases, leaving 9 bases between them. In DNA, the CDR3 is TGTGCCAGCACCAGCGGGCACCAAGAGACCCAGTACTTC. Protein sequence: CASTSGHQETQYF.